This T cell receptor beta chain was recovered during a study of cytomegalovirus exposure and HLA in healthy donors. About the study: In an early release, HLA-typed donors contributed some 82 million unique TCR sequences.

Comments on this clone: As yet, its antigen is unknown. An end of the junction differs from the germline gene, which may be a read error.

Study conclusions and caveats: Rare sequences made up most TCRs, while some public TCRs were found in many donors.

Per the germline V gene, CDR1 is LGHNA and CDR2 is YSLEER. This CDR3 contains 20 residues. Primers for the PCR totalled 60 Vbeta and 13 Jbeta. TCRdb keeps only in-frame clones here, not all; method: immunoSEQ multiplex PCR. The sample lists approximately 190,000 clones, around 81% occurring once. The chain employs TRBV4-3 and TRBJ2-6; tentative D call: TRBD1 (6 bases). Sequencing was done on a sample of PBMCs. The source is a woman aged 18-29 years in good health and CMV-seropositive. The CDR3 DNA reads TGCGCCAGCAGCCAAGATGAAGCGCTGGCTGGTGGCTCAGGGGCCAACGGCCTGACTTTC. Its protein is CASSQDEALAGGSGANGLTF.